This passage covers 6 T cell receptor beta chains from one sample sequenced in a study of post-analysis software for immune sequencing data. Study-level points and caveats: Relative to controls, patients had five TRBV segments at higher frequency, with TRBV5-6, TRBV5-1 and TRBV20-1 among these.

Incorporated into the TCR beta cDNA libraries were unique molecular identifiers, which served to reduce PCR and sequencing biases. TCRdb re-analysed the PCR reads in MiXCR, keeping a single row per CDR3 protein. The top ten clones hold under 15% of a sample with about 400,000 distinct CDR3 sequences, about a third of them seen once. These TCRs' antigens remain unknown. The sequencing input was blood. The origin of the receptors is a girl aged 5-17 years with multiple sclerosis.

This clonotype was counted a few times. The rearrangement uses TRBV20-1 and TRBJ2-5; tentatively, D is TRBD1 or TRBD2 (7 bases each). Trimming took 6 bases from V and 5 from J, leaving 19 bases between them. This CDR3 region has 14 residues. Per the germline V gene, CDR1 is DFQATT and CDR2 is SNEGSKA (reference sequence). In DNA, the CDR3 is TGCAGTGCCCGACTAGCAGGGGGAGGGGAGACCCAGTACTTC. It yields the protein CSARLAGGGETQYF.

This clonotype was found many times. The chain uses TRBV6-5 and TRBJ1-2; no clear D gene. CDR1 and CDR2 from the germline V gene are MNHEY and SVGAGI. Trimming cost V 5 bases and J 4 bases, with 8 bases left between them. The CDR3 length is 12 residues. The CDR3 protein is CASSNPTYGYTF. In DNA, the CDR3 is TGTGCCAGCAGTAATCCCACCTATGGCTACACCTTC.

This chain joins TRBV5-1 and TRBJ2-3; 9 nucleotides match TRBD2. The V gene end was trimmed by 0 bases and the J gene end by 6 bases; junction bases not matched to a gene: 17. The CDR3 is made up of 19 amino acids. CDR1 is SGHRS, CDR2 YFSETQ, per germline. CDR3 DNA: TGCGCCAGCAGCTTGGGGTCTAGCGGGGCCCTCAGCACGTTCGATACGCAGTATTTT. Amino acid sequence: CASSLGSSGALSTFDTQYF.

The chain combines TRBV6-1 with TRBJ1-2; 7 bases map to TRBD1. Germline V lookup: CDR1 MNHNS, CDR2 SASEGT. The CDR3 is 14 residues long. V shed 6 bases and J 6 bases; nucleotides not matched to a gene: 10. The CDR3 here is CASSMGQGEDGYTF. The CDR3 bases are TGTGCCAGCAGCATGGGGCAGGGGGAAGATGGCTACACCTTC.

The chain uses TRBV20-1 and TRBJ1-2, with TRBD1 as a possible D gene (6 bases). The germline V and J ends were trimmed by 3 bases and 1 base, with 12 bases remaining between them. Germline V CDR1 and CDR2: DFQATT, SNEGSKA (reference sequence). The CDR3 has 14 amino acids. The CDR3 DNA reads TGCAGTGCTAGGGGGGGGGCGGTTAACTATGGCTACACCTTC. This encodes CSARGGAVNYGYTF.

This clonotype turned up a few times. The chain uses TRBV12-3 or TRBV12-4 and TRBJ1-2; 11 bases are shared with TRBD1. The CDR3 length is 14 residues. V lost 2 bases to trimming and J lost 8 bases; unmatched junction nucleotides: 4. The CDR3 region is CASSLTGTGGGYTF. In DNA, the CDR3 is TGTGCCAGCAGTTTAACCGGGACAGGGGGGGGCTACACCTTC.